This T cell receptor beta chain was sequenced during a study of T cells expressing NK-cell markers. Whole-study results and caveats: These same clonotypes (in a handful of donors) also led the CD3+CD56-NKG2C+ fraction.

One entry per CDR3 protein, without DNA, is what TCRdb gives after re-calling the 5' RACE reads. The sample is made up of almost 450,000 distinct CDR3 sequences, and the top ten hold 6% to 8% of it. The CDR3 length is 13 residues. On this clonotype itself: What it binds is unknown.

The rearrangement uses TRBV12-3 or TRBV12-4 and TRBJ1-2. The receptor comes from a woman between 18 and 70 years old in good health. The specimen sequenced was blood T cells: a sorted CD56 or NKG2C T cell subset, CD4+ or CD8+ T cells, or bulk PBMC T cells (not recorded which). The CDR3 loop reads CASARGMDYGYTF.